This T cell receptor (beta chain) originates from a study of blood T cell repertoires in COVID-19. V gave up 3 bases and J gave up 4 bases; unmatched junction bases: 2. Germline-derived CDR1 and CDR2 are SEHNR and FQNEAQ (reference sequence). CDR3 length: 14 amino acids. Repertoires were generated with immunoSEQ multiplex PCR, while TCRdb's copy carries only in-frame clones and drops some. Among about 150,000 clones listed, just over 85% were seen once. V gene TRBV7-9 combines with J gene TRBJ1-1; 10 nucleotides align to TRBD1. This receptor was identified in a man aged 50-60 years who had recovered from COVID-19. Sequencing was performed on PBMCs or T cells enriched from blood (not recorded which). CDR3 region: CASSLGQGTTEAFF. DNA of the CDR3: TGTGCCAGCAGCTTGGGACAGGGGACCACTGAAGCTTTCTTT.